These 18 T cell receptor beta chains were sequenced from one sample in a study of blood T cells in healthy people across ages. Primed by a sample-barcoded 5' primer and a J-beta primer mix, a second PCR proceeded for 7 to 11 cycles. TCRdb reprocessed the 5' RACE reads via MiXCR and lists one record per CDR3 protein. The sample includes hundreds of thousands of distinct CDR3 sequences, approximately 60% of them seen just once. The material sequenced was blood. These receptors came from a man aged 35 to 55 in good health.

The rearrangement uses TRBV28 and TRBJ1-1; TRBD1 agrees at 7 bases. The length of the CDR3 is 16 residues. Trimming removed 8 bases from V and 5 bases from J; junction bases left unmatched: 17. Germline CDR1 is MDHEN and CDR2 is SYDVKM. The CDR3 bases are TGTGCCAGCGGAAGACTATTTCAGGGGGTACGGACTGAAGCTTTCTTT. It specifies CASGRLFQGVRTEAFF.

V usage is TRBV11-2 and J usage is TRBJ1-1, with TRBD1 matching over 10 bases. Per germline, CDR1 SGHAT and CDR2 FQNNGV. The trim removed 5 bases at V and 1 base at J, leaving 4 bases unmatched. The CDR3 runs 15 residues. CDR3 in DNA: TGTGCCAGCAGCCCGCGGACAGGGGGGAACACTGAAGCTTTCTTT. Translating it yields CASSPRTGGNTEAFF.

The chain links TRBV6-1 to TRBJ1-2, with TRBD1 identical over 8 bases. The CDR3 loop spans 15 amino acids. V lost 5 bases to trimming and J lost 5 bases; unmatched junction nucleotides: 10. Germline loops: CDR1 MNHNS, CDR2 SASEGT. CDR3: CASSRTGSGSYGYTF. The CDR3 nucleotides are TGTGCCAGCAGTAGGACAGGGTCGGGCTCTTATGGCTACACCTTC.

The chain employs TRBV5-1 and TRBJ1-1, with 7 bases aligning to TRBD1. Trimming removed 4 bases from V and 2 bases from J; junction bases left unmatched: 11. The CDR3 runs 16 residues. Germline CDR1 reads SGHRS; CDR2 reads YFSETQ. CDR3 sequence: CASSRGLGTANTEAFF. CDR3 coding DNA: TGCGCCAGCAGCAGGGGCCTTGGGACAGCCAACACTGAAGCTTTCTTT.

The CDR3 protein is CASSFSGIEAFF. The CDR3 coding sequence is TGTGCCAGCAGCTTTAGTGGGATTGAAGCTTTCTTT. This chain connects TRBV7-2 to TRBJ1-1; D unresolved. V shed 3 bases and J shed 7 bases, with 9 bases lying between them. CDR1 SGHTA and CDR2 FQGNSA come from the germline V gene. This CDR3 has 12 amino acids.

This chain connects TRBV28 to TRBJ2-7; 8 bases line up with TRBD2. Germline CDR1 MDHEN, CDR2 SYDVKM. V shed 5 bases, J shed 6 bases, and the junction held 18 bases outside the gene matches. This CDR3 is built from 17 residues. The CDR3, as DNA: TGTGCCAGCAGTCCGCCCCTCGGACTAGCCTATGTCCTCGAGCAGTACTTC. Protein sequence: CASSPPLGLAYVLEQYF.

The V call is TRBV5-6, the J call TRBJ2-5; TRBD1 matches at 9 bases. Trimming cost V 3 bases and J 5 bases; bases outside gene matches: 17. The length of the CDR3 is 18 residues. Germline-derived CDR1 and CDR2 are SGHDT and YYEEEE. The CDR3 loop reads CASSSFFWDRDIWETQYF. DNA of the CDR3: TGTGCCAGCAGCTCCTTCTTCTGGGACAGGGACATTTGGGAGACCCAGTACTTC.

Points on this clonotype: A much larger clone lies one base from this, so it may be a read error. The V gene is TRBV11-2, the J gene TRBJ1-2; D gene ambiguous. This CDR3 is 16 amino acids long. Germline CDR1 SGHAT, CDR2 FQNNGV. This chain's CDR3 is CASRRVQMAGSGGCTF. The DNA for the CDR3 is TGTGCCAGCAGAAGAGTACAAATGGCGGGGTCGGGTGGCTGCACCTTC.

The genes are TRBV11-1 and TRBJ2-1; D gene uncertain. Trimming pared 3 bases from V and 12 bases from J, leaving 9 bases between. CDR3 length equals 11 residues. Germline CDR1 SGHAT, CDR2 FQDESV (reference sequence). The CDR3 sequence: CASSFEGGQFF. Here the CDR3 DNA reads TGTGCCAGCAGCTTCGAAGGCGGGCAGTTCTTC.

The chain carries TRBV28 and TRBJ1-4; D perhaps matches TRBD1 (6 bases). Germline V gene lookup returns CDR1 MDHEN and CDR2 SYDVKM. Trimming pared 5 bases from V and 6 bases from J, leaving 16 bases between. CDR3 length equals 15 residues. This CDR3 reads CASSPPRGAHEKLFF. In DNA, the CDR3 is TGTGCCAGCAGTCCCCCTCGGGGGGCGCATGAAAAACTGTTTTTT.

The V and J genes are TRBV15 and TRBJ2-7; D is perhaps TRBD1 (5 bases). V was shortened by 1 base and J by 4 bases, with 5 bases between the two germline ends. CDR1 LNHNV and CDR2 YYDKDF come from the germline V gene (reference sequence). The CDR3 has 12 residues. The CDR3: CATSRAGYEQYF. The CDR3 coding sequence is TGTGCCACCAGCAGAGCAGGGTACGAGCAGTACTTC. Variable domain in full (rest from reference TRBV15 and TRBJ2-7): DAMVIQNPRYQVTQFGKPVTLSCSQTLNHNVMYWYQQKSSQAPKLLFHYYDKDFNNEADTPDNFQSRRPNTSFCFLDIRSPGLGDTAMYLCATSRAGYEQYFGPGTRLTVT.

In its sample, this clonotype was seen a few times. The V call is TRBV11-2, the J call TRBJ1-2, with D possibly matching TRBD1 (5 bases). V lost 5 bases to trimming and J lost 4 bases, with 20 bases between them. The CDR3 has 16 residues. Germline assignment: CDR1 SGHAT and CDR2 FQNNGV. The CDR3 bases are TGTGCCAGCAGCCCCCAAACGGGTAGGGGCGGCTATGGCTACACCTTC. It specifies CASSPQTGRGGYGYTF.

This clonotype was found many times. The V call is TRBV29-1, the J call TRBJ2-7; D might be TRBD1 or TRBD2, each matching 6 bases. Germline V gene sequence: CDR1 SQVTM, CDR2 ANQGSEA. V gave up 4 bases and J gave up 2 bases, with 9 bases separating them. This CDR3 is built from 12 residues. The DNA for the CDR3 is TGCAGCGTTGTGAGGGGGGCCTACGAGCAGTACTTC. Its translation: CSVVRGAYEQYF.

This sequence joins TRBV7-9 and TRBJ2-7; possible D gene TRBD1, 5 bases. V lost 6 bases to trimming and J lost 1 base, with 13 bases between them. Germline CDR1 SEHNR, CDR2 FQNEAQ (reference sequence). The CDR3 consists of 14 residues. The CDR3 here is CASRQVQGSYEQYF. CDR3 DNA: TGTGCCAGCAGGCAAGTCCAGGGTTCCTACGAGCAGTACTTC. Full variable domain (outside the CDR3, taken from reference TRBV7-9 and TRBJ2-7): DTGVSQNPRHKITKRGQNVTFRCDPISEHNRLYWYRQTLGQGPEFLTYFQNEAQLEKSRLLSDRFSAERPKGSFSTLEIQRTEQGDSAMYLCASRQVQGSYEQYFGPGTRLTVT.

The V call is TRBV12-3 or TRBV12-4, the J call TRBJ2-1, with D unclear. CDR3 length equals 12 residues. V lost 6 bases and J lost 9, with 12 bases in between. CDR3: CASSQLSVEQFF. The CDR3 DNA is TGTGCCAGCAGCCAGCTTTCTGTTGAGCAGTTCTTC.

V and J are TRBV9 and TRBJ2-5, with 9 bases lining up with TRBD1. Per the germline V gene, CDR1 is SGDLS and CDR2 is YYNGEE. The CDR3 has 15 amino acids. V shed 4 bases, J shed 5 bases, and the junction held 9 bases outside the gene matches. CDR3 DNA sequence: TGTGCCAGCAGCCCAAGTGGACAGGGGTCGGAGACCCAGTACTTC. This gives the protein CASSPSGQGSETQYF.

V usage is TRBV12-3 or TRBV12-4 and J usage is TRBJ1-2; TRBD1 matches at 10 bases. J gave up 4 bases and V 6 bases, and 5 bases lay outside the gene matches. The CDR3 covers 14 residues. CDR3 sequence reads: CASSETGGSYGYTF. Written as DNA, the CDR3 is TGTGCCAGCAGCGAGACAGGGGGCAGCTATGGCTACACCTTC.

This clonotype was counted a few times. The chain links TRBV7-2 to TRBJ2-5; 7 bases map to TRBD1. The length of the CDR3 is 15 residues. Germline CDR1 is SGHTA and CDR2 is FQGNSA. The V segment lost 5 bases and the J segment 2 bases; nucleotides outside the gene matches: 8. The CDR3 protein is CASSQGLRGQETQYF. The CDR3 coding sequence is TGTGCCAGCAGCCAGGGGCTCAGGGGGCAAGAGACCCAGTACTTC.